This TCR beta chain was identified in a study of cytomegalovirus exposure and HLA in healthy donors. About this clone: The antigen is not known.

General study findings and limits: According to the study, 160 or so TCR beta chains were cytomegalovirus-associated.

PCR was performed using 60 Vbeta and 13 Jbeta primers. Using immunoSEQ multiplex PCR, the repertoire was profiled, and TCRdb retains in-frame clones only, with some absent. The table includes around 67,000 clones, 85% to 90% detected once. This CDR3 is 15 amino acids long. V was clipped by 3 bases and J by 11 bases; unmatched bases: 15. CDR1 is MNHNS and CDR2 is SASEGT in the germline V gene. V is TRBV6-1 and J is TRBJ1-1; 7 nucleotides line up with TRBD1. The sequenced sample was PBMCs. This clonotype was obtained from a woman in her 30s in good health and CMV-seropositive. The CDR3 is CASSEYPGQAGEAFF. As DNA, the CDR3 is TGTGCCAGCAGTGAGTATCCCGGACAGGCCGGGGAGGCTTTCTTT.